The 8 T cell receptor beta chains listed next were all sequenced from one sample in a study of a mutant IDH1 vaccine in newly diagnosed glioma. Assay used: immunoSEQ multiplex PCR; TCRdb lists only in-frame clones, some missing. The sample shows 60,000 to 75,000 clones, less than 85% of them seen only once. Time point reported: baseline, week 1 (first vaccination visit). The treatment is: pre-vaccination baseline after standard-of-care therapy. The material sequenced was PBMCs, taken from a glioma patient treated with radiotherapy, temozolomide or both. Every receptor here comes from a man aged 45-65 years with glioma.

V and J are TRBV5-1 and TRBJ2-2; D remains unclear. The CDR3 is 14 amino acids. Germline loops: CDR1 SGHRS, CDR2 YFSETQ. Trimming pared 0 bases from V and 0 bases from J, leaving 3 bases between. The CDR3 nucleotides read TGCGCCAGCAGCTTGGCGTCGAACACCGGGGAGCTGTTTTTT. Protein sequence: CASSLASNTGELFF. The whole variable domain, remainder taken from reference TRBV5-1 and TRBJ2-2, is KAGVTQTPRYLIKTRGQQVTLSCSPISGHRSVSWYQQTPGQGLQFLFEYFSETQRNKGNFPGRFSGRQFSNSRSEMNVSTLELGDSALYLCASSLASNTGELFFGEGSRLTVL.

The chain employs TRBV6-5 and TRBJ2-7, with D tentatively TRBD1 (5 bases). The V end lost 4 bases, the J end lost 0 bases, and 13 bases lay between the germline ends. This CDR3 has 15 residues. Per the germline V gene, CDR1 is MNHEY and CDR2 is SVGAGI. DNA for the CDR3: TGTGCCAGCAGTTGGGGCGGTGGGTACTCCTACGAGCAGTACTTC. Protein product: CASSWGGGYSYEQYF.

This chain uses TRBV10-2 with TRBJ1-1; D not resolved. Trimming pared 3 bases from V and 9 bases from J, leaving 5 bases between. The CDR3 length is 10 residues. Germline V gives CDR1 WSHSY, CDR2 SAAADI. The CDR3 is CASSDTKAFF. The CDR3 nucleotides are TGCGCCAGCAGTGATACGAAAGCTTTCTTT.

The chain carries TRBV29-1 and TRBJ2-7; either TRBD1 or TRBD2 may fit D (5 bases each). The CDR3 is 14 residues long. CDR1 and CDR2 from the germline V gene are SQVTM and ANQGSEA. Trimming took off 4 bases at V and 4 bases at J, with 17 bases between the two ends. The CDR3 is CSVGGPRDSYEQYF. The CDR3 region has the DNA TGCAGCGTTGGGGGACCTAGGGATTCATACGAGCAGTACTTC.

The genes are TRBV18 and TRBJ1-2, with 9 bases fitting TRBD1. Germline trimming cut 6 bases from V and 3 bases from J; bases unmatched to any gene: 5. CDR3 length equals 14 residues. Germline V CDR1 and CDR2: KGHSH, LQKENI. The CDR3 here is CASSPRTGDYGYTF. The CDR3 nucleotides are TGTGCCAGCTCCCCGCGGACAGGGGACTATGGCTACACCTTC. The whole variable domain, remainder taken from reference TRBV18 and TRBJ1-2, is NAGVMQNPRHLVRRRGQEARLRCSPMKGHSHVYWYRQLPEEGLKFMVYLQKENIIDESGMPKERFSAEFPKEGPSILRIQQVVRGDSAAYFCASSPRTGDYGYTFGSGTRLTVV.

The CDR3 DNA follows: TGTGCCAGCAGCTTATCTCCGGGACAGGGTTCGAACACTGAAGCTTTCTTT. Its protein is CASSLSPGQGSNTEAFF. J is TRBJ1-1 and V is TRBV7-2, with 9 bases matching TRBD1. Germline CDR1 reads SGHTA; CDR2 reads FQGNSA. The CDR3 spans 17 residues. Unmatched junction bases numbered 8, after V lost 2 bases and J lost 1 base.

V usage is TRBV7-8 and J usage is TRBJ1-5, with D maybe TRBD1 (6 bases). Germline-derived CDR1 and CDR2 are SGHVS and FQNEAQ. This CDR3 is built from 14 residues. V lost 4 bases, J lost 5 bases, and 12 bases lay in between. The CDR3 sequence is CASSSGTQYQPQHF. The CDR3 coding sequence is TGTGCCAGCAGCTCCGGGACACAATATCAGCCCCAGCATTTT.

Note on this clone: One end of the junction does not line up with germline, which may come from a read error. The CDR3 DNA reads TGTGCTAGCAGCTTAGGCTACACCGGGGAGCTGTTTTTT. It is translated as CASSLGYTGELFF. The chain joins TRBV7-7 to TRBJ2-2; D is uncertain. This CDR3 region has 13 residues. The germline CDR1 and CDR2 sequences are SSHAT and FNYEAQ (reference sequence). Together with reference TRBV7-7 and TRBJ2-2, the CDR3 gives the full variable domain: GAGVSQSPRYKVTKRGQDVTLRCDPISSHATLYWYQQALGQGPEFLTYFNYEAQPDKSGLPSDRFSAERPEGSISTLTIQRTEQRDSAMYRCASSLGYTGELFFGEGSRLTVL.